The rows below give T cell receptor beta chains drawn from one sample of a study of T cells of healthy individuals. TCRdb used MiXCR to reprocess the 5' RACE reads, holding one entry per CDR3 protein. The table has some 85,000 distinct CDR3 sequences, about 5.5% seen once; the top ten hold roughly 7.5%. These receptors were obtained from a female donor in good health. Each CDR3 is given with its conserved first and last residue. D genes are given only for firm matches. Clone size is shown for a subset of rows, as once, few, many or a class of expanded clone.

V: TRBV20-1
size: many
J: TRBJ2-5
D: -
DNA: TGCAGCGTAGGCAGGGGTTCTGAGACCCAGTACTTC
CDR3: CSVGRGSETQYF

V: TRBV5-6
size: -
J: TRBJ1-5
D: -
DNA: TGTGCCAGCAGCTCTTCCGGGACACTCCTAAATCAGCCCCAGCATTTT
CDR3: CASSSSGTLLNQPQHF

V: TRBV30
size: few
J: TRBJ2-7
D: TRBD2
DNA: TGTGCCTGGAGGCGGGAGTACGAGCAGTACTTC
CDR3: CAWRREYEQYF

V: TRBV3-1
size: -
J: TRBJ1-6
D: -
DNA: TGTGCCAGCAGCCAATACAGTTCACCCCTCCACTTT
CDR3: CASSQYSSPLHF

V: TRBV7-2
size: many
J: TRBJ1-5
D: TRBD1
DNA: TGTGCCAGCAGGTTGGGGCCGCCCGGGACAGGGGGCGCTCAGCCCCAGCATTTT
CDR3: CASRLGPPGTGGAQPQHF

V: TRBV2
size: many
J: TRBJ1-2
D: TRBD1
DNA: TGTGCCAGCAGTGATCACTACCGACAGGGAGGCTATGGCTACACCTTC
CDR3: CASSDHYRQGGYGYTF

V: TRBV15
size: many
J: TRBJ2-7
D: TRBD2
DNA: TGTGCCACCAGCAGAGCCGGGGGGATTTCCTACGAGCAGTACTTC
CDR3: CATSRAGGISYEQYF

V: TRBV15
size: many
J: TRBJ1-3
D: -
DNA: TGTGCCACCAGCAGAGATCGCGGCATCTCTGGAAACACCATATATTTT
CDR3: CATSRDRGISGNTIYF

V: TRBV13
size: -
J: TRBJ1-3
D: TRBD1
DNA: TGTGCCAGCAGCCACCGGGACAGGGAAGGAAACACCATATATTTT
CDR3: CASSHRDREGNTIYF

V: TRBV5-1
size: -
J: TRBJ2-7
D: TRBD2
DNA: TGCGCCAGCAGCTCCGGGGGGGGGCCCCCACTCTTC
CDR3: CASSSGGGPPLF

V: TRBV3-1
size: many
J: TRBJ1-2
D: -
DNA: TGTGCCAGCAGCGACAGCCCCAGCTATGGCTACACCTTC
CDR3: CASSDSPSYGYTF

V: TRBV18
size: -
J: TRBJ1-5
D: -
DNA: TGTGCCAGCTCACCAGGGGGGGCTCAGCCCCAGCATTTT
CDR3: CASSPGGAQPQHF

V: TRBV4-3
size: -
J: TRBJ2-4
D: TRBD2
DNA: TGCGCCAGCAGCCAAGATACTAGCGGAGGAGCCAAAAACATTCAGTACTTC
CDR3: CASSQDTSGGAKNIQYF

V: TRBV20-1
size: many
J: TRBJ2-5
D: TRBD1
DNA: TGCAGTGCTAGATCGTCAGGGGGCGTAGAGACCCAGTACTTC
CDR3: CSARSSGGVETQYF

V: TRBV7-9
size: few
J: TRBJ2-6
D: -
DNA: TGTGCCAGCAGCGGCCGGCAGATTGCCCAAGGCGCTGGGGCCAACGTCCTGACTTTC
CDR3: CASSGRQIAQGAGANVLTF

V: TRBV12-5
size: many
J: TRBJ2-6
D: -
DNA: TGTGCTAGTGGTTTCGGCTCTGGGGCCAACGTCCTGACTTTC
CDR3: CASGFGSGANVLTF

V: TRBV7-2
size: many
J: TRBJ2-6
D: -
DNA: TGTGCCAGCAGCCGACGGACCTCTGGGGCCAACGTCCTGACTTTC
CDR3: CASSRRTSGANVLTF

V: TRBV28
size: many
J: TRBJ1-2
D: -
DNA: TGTGCCAGCAGTTTCGGGGGAGCTAACTATGGCTACACCTTC
CDR3: CASSFGGANYGYTF

V: TRBV23-1
size: many
J: TRBJ2-4
D: -
DNA: TGCGCCAGCAGTCAATCAATTGGGGGGGCCAAGACCAAAAACATTCAGTACTTC
CDR3: CASSQSIGGAKTKNIQYF

V: TRBV7-9
size: many
J: TRBJ2-7
D: -
DNA: TGTGCCAGCAGCGCGGCAGCGCCCGAGCAGTACTTC
CDR3: CASSAAAPEQYF

V: TRBV18
size: many
J: TRBJ1-2
D: TRBD1
DNA: TGTGCCAGCTCACCACCGGGACAGGGGGCCCCTCAGGCTGGCTACACCTTC
CDR3: CASSPPGQGAPQAGYTF

V: TRBV7-6
size: many
J: TRBJ2-6
D: -
DNA: TGTGCCAGCAGCCCTCTCTTCTCTGGGGCCAACGTCCTGACTTTC
CDR3: CASSPLFSGANVLTF

V: TRBV5-1
size: many
J: TRBJ2-1
D: TRBD2
DNA: TGCGCCAGCAGCTTGGCGTTTGGGACTAGCGGGCAGAATGAGCAGTTCTTC
CDR3: CASSLAFGTSGQNEQFF

V: TRBV28
size: few
J: TRBJ2-7
D: TRBD1
DNA: TGTGCCAGCAGACCCTACAGGGGGCTCACATCCTACGAGCAGTACTTC
CDR3: CASRPYRGLTSYEQYF

V: TRBV7-2
size: -
J: TRBJ2-4
D: TRBD2
DNA: TGTGCCAGTACTAGCGGGAGGGCTACGGACATTCAGTACTTC
CDR3: CASTSGRATDIQYF

V: TRBV7-6
size: -
J: TRBJ2-2
D: -
DNA: TGTGCCAGCAGCTTAAATCTCCCTAGGAACACCGGGGAGCTGTTTTTT
CDR3: CASSLNLPRNTGELFF

V: TRBV18
size: many
J: TRBJ2-7
D: TRBD1
DNA: TGTGCCAGCTCATCCGACAGGGGTTACCTCAGGGAGCAGTACTTC
CDR3: CASSSDRGYLREQYF

V: TRBV21-1
size: many
J: TRBJ1-4
D: -
DNA: TGTGCCAGCAGCAAAGCCCCCGGTGGACATCGGATAATGGCTAATGAAAAACTGTTTTTT
CDR3: CASSKAPGGHRIMANEKLFF

V: TRBV7-9
size: many
J: TRBJ1-2
D: TRBD1
DNA: TGTGCCAGCAGCTTAATGGGACAGGGGATGTCAGACTATGGCTACACCTTC
CDR3: CASSLMGQGMSDYGYTF

V: TRBV6-2/TRBV6-3
size: many
J: TRBJ2-4
D: -
DNA: TGTGCCAGCAGTTACCCCGATCTAGCCAAAAACATTCAGTACTTC
CDR3: CASSYPDLAKNIQYF

V: TRBV20-1
size: many
J: TRBJ2-7
D: -
DNA: TGCAGTGCTAGCAGTCGGCCAAGGGGCTCCTACGAGCAGTACTTC
CDR3: CSASSRPRGSYEQYF

V: TRBV7-2
size: many
J: TRBJ2-1
D: TRBD1
DNA: TGTGCCAGCAGCTTAGAGGGGACAGGATTCGATGAGCAGTTCTTC
CDR3: CASSLEGTGFDEQFF

V: TRBV9
size: -
J: TRBJ1-2
D: TRBD1
DNA: TGTGCCAGCAGCGTGACAGGACAGGGTCACTATGGCTACACCTTC
CDR3: CASSVTGQGHYGYTF

V: TRBV18
size: few
J: TRBJ1-1
D: TRBD1
DNA: TGTGCCAGCTCACCCCTGGGACAGACTGAAGCTTTCTTT
CDR3: CASSPLGQTEAFF

V: TRBV12-3/TRBV12-4
size: many
J: TRBJ1-6
D: TRBD1
DNA: TGTGCCAGCAGGGCCGCCGACGGGACAGGGGACAATTCACCCCTCCACTTT
CDR3: CASRAADGTGDNSPLHF

V: TRBV28
size: many
J: TRBJ2-1
D: -
DNA: TGTGCCAGCAGCCCTACGCATGAGCAGTTCTTC
CDR3: CASSPTHEQFF

V: TRBV29-1
size: -
J: TRBJ2-1
D: -
DNA: TGCAGCGTTGAAGCCGGGATCAGCTACAATGAGCAGTTCTTC
CDR3: CSVEAGISYNEQFF

V: TRBV20-1
size: many
J: TRBJ2-1
D: -
DNA: TGCAGTGCTAGAGATACAGCCACCTACAATGAGCAGTTCTTC
CDR3: CSARDTATYNEQFF

V: TRBV7-8
size: -
J: TRBJ1-1
D: -
DNA: TGTGCCAGCAGCCCAGTCAGTGCCACTGAAGCTTTCTTT
CDR3: CASSPVSATEAFF

V: TRBV6-5
size: many
J: TRBJ2-3
D: -
DNA: TGTGCCAGCAGCCGACGGCGTTCCCTAGGGGGGGATACGCAGTATTTT
CDR3: CASSRRRSLGGDTQYF

V: TRBV12-3/TRBV12-4
size: few
J: TRBJ2-3
D: TRBD2
DNA: TGTGCCAGCAGACCAGGACGGCGAGGACTAGCGGGAGGGGGCACAGATACGCAGTATTTT
CDR3: CASRPGRRGLAGGGTDTQYF